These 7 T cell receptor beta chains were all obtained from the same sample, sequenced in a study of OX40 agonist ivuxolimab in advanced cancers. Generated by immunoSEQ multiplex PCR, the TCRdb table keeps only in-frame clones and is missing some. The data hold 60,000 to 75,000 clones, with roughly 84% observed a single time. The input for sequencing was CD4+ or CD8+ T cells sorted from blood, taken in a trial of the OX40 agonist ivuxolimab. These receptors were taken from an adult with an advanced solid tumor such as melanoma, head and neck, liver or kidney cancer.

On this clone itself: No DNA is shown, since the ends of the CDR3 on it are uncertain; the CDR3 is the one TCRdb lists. CDR3 in amino acids: CASSTSPGLIHQPQHF. The chain has TRBV19 and TRBJ1-5. Germline assignment: CDR1 LNHDA and CDR2 SQIVND (reference sequence). The CDR3 has 16 amino acids, counting both end residues.

This CDR3 is CASTLDRMNTEAFF. In DNA form, the CDR3 reads TGTGCCAGCACCTTGGACAGGATGAACACTGAAGCTTTCTTT. The chain links TRBV11-2 to TRBJ1-1, with TRBD1 matching 7 bases. With 7 bases clipped from V and 0 bases from J, the junction kept 5 bases outside the gene matches. The length of the CDR3 is 14 residues. The germline gives CDR1 SGHAT, CDR2 FQNNGV.

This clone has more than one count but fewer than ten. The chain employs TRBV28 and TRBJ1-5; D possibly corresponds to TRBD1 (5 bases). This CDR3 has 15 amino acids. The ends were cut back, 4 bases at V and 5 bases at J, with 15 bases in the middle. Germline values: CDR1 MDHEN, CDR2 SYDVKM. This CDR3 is CASSSFSTVDQPQHF. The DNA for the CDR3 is TGTGCCAGCAGTTCTTTCTCGACAGTGGATCAGCCCCAGCATTTT.

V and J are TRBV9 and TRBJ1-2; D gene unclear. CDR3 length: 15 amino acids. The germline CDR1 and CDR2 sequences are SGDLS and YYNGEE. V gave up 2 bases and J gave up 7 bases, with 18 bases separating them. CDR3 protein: CASSVEAAPFSGYTF. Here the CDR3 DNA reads TGTGCCAGCAGCGTCGAGGCCGCACCCTTCAGTGGCTACACCTTC.

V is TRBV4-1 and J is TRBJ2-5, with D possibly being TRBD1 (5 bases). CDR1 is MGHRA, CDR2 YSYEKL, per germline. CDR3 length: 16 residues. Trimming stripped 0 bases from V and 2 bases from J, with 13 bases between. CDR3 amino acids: CASSQDQRTKQETQYF. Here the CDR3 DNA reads TGCGCCAGCAGCCAAGATCAGAGGACAAAACAAGAGACCCAGTACTTC.

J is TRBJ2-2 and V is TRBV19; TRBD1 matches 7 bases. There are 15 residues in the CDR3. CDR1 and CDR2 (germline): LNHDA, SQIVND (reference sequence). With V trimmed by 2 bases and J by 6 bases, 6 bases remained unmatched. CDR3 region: CASSIMRGRAGELFF. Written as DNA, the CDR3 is TGTGCCAGTAGTATAATGAGGGGGCGCGCCGGGGAGCTGTTTTTT.

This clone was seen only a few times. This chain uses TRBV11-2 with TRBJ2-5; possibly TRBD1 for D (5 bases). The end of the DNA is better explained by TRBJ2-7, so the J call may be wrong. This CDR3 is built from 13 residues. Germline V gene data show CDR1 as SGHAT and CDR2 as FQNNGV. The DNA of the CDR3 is TGTGCCAGCAGTCCCAGGGCCCTCTACGAGCAGTACTTC. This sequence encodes CASSPRALYEQYF.